This T cell receptor beta chain is from a study of T cell responses to AZD1222 COVID-19 vaccine. Study background: Investigators merged groups given second doses at roughly 4 or roughly 12 weeks.

The CDR3 consists of 12 residues. Trimming took off 2 bases at V and 10 bases at J, with 9 bases between the two ends. Germline-derived CDR1 and CDR2 are MGHRA and YSYEKL. Profiled with immunoSEQ multiplex PCR; TCRdb holds only in-frame clones, not every one. The data show 100,000 to 120,000 clones, 92% seen once. The study, taken as a whole, reports: Seropositive AZD1222 recipients at baseline numbered only five or six. White British ancestry dominated among donors, who included more females, and clonal diversity was possibly underestimated.

On this clone: Its cognate antigen is unknown.

The sample in question was peripheral blood, obtained on day 0 of AZD1222 vaccination. V is TRBV4-1 and J is TRBJ2-1, with D tentatively TRBD2 (5 bases). This TCR was recovered from an adult in good health. As DNA, the CDR3 is TGCGCCAGCAGCCAAAAGGCGGGCGAGCAGTTCTTC. Translation: CASSQKAGEQFF.